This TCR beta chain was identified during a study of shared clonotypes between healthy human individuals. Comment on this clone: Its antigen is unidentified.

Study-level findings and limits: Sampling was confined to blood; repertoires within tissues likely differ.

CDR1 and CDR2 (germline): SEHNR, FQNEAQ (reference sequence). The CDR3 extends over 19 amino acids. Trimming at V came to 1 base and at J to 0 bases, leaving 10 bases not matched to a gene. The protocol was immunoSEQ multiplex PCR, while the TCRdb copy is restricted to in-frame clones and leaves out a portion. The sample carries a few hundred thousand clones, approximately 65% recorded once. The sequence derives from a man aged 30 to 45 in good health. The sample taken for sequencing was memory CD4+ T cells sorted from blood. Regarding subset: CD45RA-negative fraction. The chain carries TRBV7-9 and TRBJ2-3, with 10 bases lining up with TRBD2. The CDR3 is CASSLGGGLAVPSTDTQYF. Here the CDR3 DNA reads TGTGCCAGCAGCTTAGGGGGCGGACTAGCGGTCCCCAGCACAGATACGCAGTATTTT.